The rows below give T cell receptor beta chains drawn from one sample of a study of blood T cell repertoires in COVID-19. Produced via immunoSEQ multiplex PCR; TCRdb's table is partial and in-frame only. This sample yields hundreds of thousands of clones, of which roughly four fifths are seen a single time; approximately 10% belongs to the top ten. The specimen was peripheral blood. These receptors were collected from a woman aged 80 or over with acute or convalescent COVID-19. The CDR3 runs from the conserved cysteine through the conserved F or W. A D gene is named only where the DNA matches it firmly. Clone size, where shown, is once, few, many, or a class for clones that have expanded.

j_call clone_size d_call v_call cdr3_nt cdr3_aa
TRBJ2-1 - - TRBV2 TGTGCCAGCAGCGATACCGGGACACTTCTCTTC CASSDTGTLLF
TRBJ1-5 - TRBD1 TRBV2 TGTGCCAGCAGTACGGACAGGGCGTATCAGCCCCAGCATTTT CASSTDRAYQPQHF
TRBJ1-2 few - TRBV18 TGTGCCAGCTCACCAGGACAGACACGGGGTAACTATGGCTACACCTTC CASSPGQTRGNYGYTF
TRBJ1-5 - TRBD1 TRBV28 TGTGCCAGCAGCCTTAGGGACAGGGAGGCTCAGCCCCAGCATTTT CASSLRDREAQPQHF
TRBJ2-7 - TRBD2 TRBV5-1 TGCGCCAGCAGCTTGACTAGCGGGTGGGGCGAGCAGTACTTC CASSLTSGWGEQYF
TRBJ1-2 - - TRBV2 TGTGCCAGCGAATCCTGGGAGGCCATTTATGGCTACACCTTC CASESWEAIYGYTF
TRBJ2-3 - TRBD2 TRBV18 TGTGCCAGCTCAGAAACCGGGACTAGCCTACACACAGATACGCAGTATTTT CASSETGTSLHTDTQYF
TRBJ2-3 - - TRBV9 TGTGCCAGCAGCTCCCCAGGGGATGGAGATACGCAGTATTTT CASSSPGDGDTQYF
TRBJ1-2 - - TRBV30 TGTGCCTGGAGTAAAGGAGATAACTATGGCTACACCTTC CAWSKGDNYGYTF
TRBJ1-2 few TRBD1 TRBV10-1 TGCGCCAGCAGTGATCGGGACAGAGGGGCTAATTATGGCTACACCTTC CASSDRDRGANYGYTF
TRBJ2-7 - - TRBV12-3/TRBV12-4 TGTGCCAGCAGTTTAGGGTCGGTAGAGCAGTACTTC CASSLGSVEQYF
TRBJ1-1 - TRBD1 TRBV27 TGTGCCAGCAGTTTTCTGACAGGGAGAGAAGCTTTCTTT CASSFLTGREAFF
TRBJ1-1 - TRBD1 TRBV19 TGTGCCAGTAGTCTCCTGGACAGGGAGAACACTGAAGCTTTCTTT CASSLLDRENTEAFF
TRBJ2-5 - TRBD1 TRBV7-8 TGTGCCAGCAGCCGAGACAGGGGAGGCCAAGAGACCCAGTACTTC CASSRDRGGQETQYF
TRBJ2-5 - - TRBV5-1 TGCGCCAGCAGCTTGGTACTAGAAGAGACCCAGTACTTC CASSLVLEETQYF
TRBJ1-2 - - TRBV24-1 TGTGCCACCAGTGATTTGAGAGGTCATGGCTACACCTTC CATSDLRGHGYTF
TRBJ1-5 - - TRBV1 TGCACCAGCAGCCAAGTTAGAGGTGGGCCCCAGCATTTT CTSSQVRGGPQHF
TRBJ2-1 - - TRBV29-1 TGCAGCGTTGCCGCCGGAACAGGGACAAGAGCTATGAATGAGCAGTTCTTC CSVAAGTGTRAMNEQFF
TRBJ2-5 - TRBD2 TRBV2 TGTGCCAGCAGTGAAGAACTAGCGGGGGCCGGACTAAAAGAGACCCAGTACTTC CASSEELAGAGLKETQYF
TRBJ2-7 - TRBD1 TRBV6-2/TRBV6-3 TGTGCCAGCAGTCCCGCAAAAACAGACAGGGCTTCAGCCTACGAGCAGTACTTC CASSPAKTDRASAYEQYF
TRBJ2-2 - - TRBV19 TGTGCCAGTAGTTGGGGGGGACAGGTGGTTACCGGGGAGCTGTTTTTT CASSWGGQVVTGELFF
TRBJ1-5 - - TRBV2 TGTGCCAGCACGCCAGGGAAGGATAGCAATCAGCCCCAGCATTTT CASTPGKDSNQPQHF
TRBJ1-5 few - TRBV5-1 TGCGCCAGCAGCTTGGGGACTAATAGCAATCAGCCCCAGCATTTT CASSLGTNSNQPQHF
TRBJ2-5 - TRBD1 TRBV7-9 TGTGCCAGCAGCTCAGGGACAGGGCAAGAGACCCAGTACTTC CASSSGTGQETQYF
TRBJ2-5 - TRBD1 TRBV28 TGTGCCAGCAGTTCTTGGGACAGGGGGCTCCAAGAGACCCAGTACTTC CASSSWDRGLQETQYF
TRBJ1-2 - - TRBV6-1 TGTGCCAGCAGTGAAGGTGGCGGTCGGCTTAACTATGGCTACACCTTC CASSEGGGRLNYGYTF
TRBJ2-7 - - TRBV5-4 TGTGCCAGCAGCCTCCTTGGGGCCTCCTGGGAGCAGTACTTC CASSLLGASWEQYF
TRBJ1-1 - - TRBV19 TGTGCCAGTAGTTTTTCGACCGCGGATACTGAAGCTTTCTTT CASSFSTADTEAFF
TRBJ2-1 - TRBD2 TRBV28 TGTGCCAGCAGTCTGACTAGCGGCTACTACAATGAGCAGTTCTTC CASSLTSGYYNEQFF